The entry that follows covers one TCR beta chain sequence. No cognate antigen has been identified for it. No much larger clone is present one base from it, and per-base qualities are unavailable. The cohort comprised 666 healthy bone marrow donors. At the time of sampling, every cohort member was nominally healthy, though immune exposures that went unrecorded were likely present. The donor tested CMV seropositive, placing the donor among the 289 seropositive members of the cohort. Every donor gave a peripheral blood sample, and the peripheral blood mononuclear cells from that sample were used for TCR beta sequencing. The Qiagen DNeasy Blood Extraction Kit was used to extract genomic DNA from the blood cell samples. The sample originates from a study of cytomegalovirus exposure and HLA in healthy donors (dated by TCRdb to 2016 to 2017). Describing the broader study: According to an earlier analysis of a few hundred of the donors, about 179 million T cells yielded 90 million to 140 million unique TCR beta sequences and around 280 Gb of sequence data. An early release covering roughly 600 HLA-typed donors comprised about 320 gigabases of sequencing data and tens of millions of unique TCR sequences. Of the 350 to 400 genotyped donors, approximately 83% fell in the genetic ancestry cluster associated with self-reported Caucasian donors. The aim of the study was to test whether cataloging public T cell receptors could identify signatures of past pathogen exposure. The study used immunosequencing to profile the T cell repertoires of several hundred subjects and linked those repertoires to cytomegalovirus serostatus. Besides the first cohort of around 700 subjects, a separate validation cohort made up of 95 to 150 different subjects was used. To predict cytomegalovirus infection status, the study combined high-throughput TCR immunosequencing, statistical association of individual TCRs with disease status, and machine learning. A later analysis re-analyzed previously published TCR beta repertoires from hundreds of donors and added high-resolution HLA genotyping to study TCR occurrence patterns. The later analysis used no new phenotypic data to find candidate immune exposures, relying instead on TCR beta sequences and their occurrence across donors. In an earlier analysis of around 540 of the donors, high-throughput TCR beta sequencing was used to judge whether each TCR beta V gene segment behaved as functional or pseudogenic. Donor age, sex, ethnicity and CMV serostatus were collected together with the repertoire data. Genome-wide SNP genotypes for about 55% of the 666 donors were used in a later genetic analysis, which treated that subset as a discovery cohort. Every repertoire in the discovery cohort had been generated on one and the same sequencing platform. HLA typing included class I and class II loci at four-digit resolution. The number of donors typed differed by locus, with 629-630 for A, B, C, DRB1 and DQB1, about 500 for DQA1, 600 to 610 for DPA1, and some 470 for DPB1. Four or five DR-DQ haplotypes were handled as single units for association and clustering because linkage in the cohort was strong. Among over 350 genotyped donors of the cohort, an average of approximately 250,000 unique TCR beta nucleotide sequences were sequenced per donor, around 20% of them non-productive. Here is what the overall study found, with its caveats: When HLA alleles, especially DR and DQ, strongly co-occurred, attributing TCR associations to individual alleles was difficult. A later analysis associated about 18,000 TCR beta sequences with specific HLA alleles at a false discovery rate of 0.05. According to the authors, the approach could potentially be generalized to other disease states and immunological phenotypes. A cluster of highly shared sequence variants was judged likely to be a technical artifact of the sequencing pipeline. Because HLA typing was missing for some donors at each locus, association tests included only the typed subset. In a later analysis, most CMV-associated TCR beta chains were found to appear HLA-restricted, with HLA associations seemingly driven largely by CMV exposure. Roughly uniform sequencing depth across donors was assumed in presence/absence analyses, although this assumption may not hold. According to a later genetic analysis, donors in an Asian-associated ancestry cluster had fewer N-insertions in productive TCRs than the approximately 700-donor mean. In both the original and validation cohorts, the classifier was reported to diagnose cytomegalovirus status with high specificity and sensitivity. In an earlier analysis of more than 450 of the donors, most TCR beta V segments were observed in productive rearrangements about 87% or about 30% of the time, broadly matching IMGT annotations. Some IMGT-functional V segments, including TRBV6-2 and TRBV6-3, could not be distinguished by the 87-base-pair reads and were therefore excluded. Most TCR sequences were observed very rarely across donors, whereas some public TCRs were present in many individuals. V-gene and J-gene trimming of TCR beta chains was associated with a missense DCLRE1C variant in a later genetic analysis, and the association was replicated in an independent cohort. The study gave a list of some 150 TCR beta chains associated with cytomegalovirus. For the cohort, immune exposure information was limited to CMV serostatus. A later analysis reported that several top co-occurrence clusters appeared linked to parvovirus B19, influenza, CMV and Epstein-Barr virus. A later analysis found that HLA-associated TCR beta chains were more clonally expanded and had lower generation probabilities than equally common non-associated chains. Linkage disequilibrium might explain the correlated functional status among segregating V segments, but an unknown experimental factor could not be ruled out. Only TCR beta chains were sequenced in this cohort, and the absence of alpha or paired-chain data limited detectable features. According to a later analysis, TCR association rates differed among HLA loci, with DRB1 alleles showing the most associated TCRs and HLA-C alleles showing the fewest. A further reported finding was that TCR beta sequences accurately predicted the HLA-A and HLA-B alleles for most subjects in the first cohort. Over 15 rarely observed V segments, including chromosome 9 orphons, were excluded from the earlier analysis of about 610 of the donors because counts were too low. Three of the identified cytomegalovirus-associated TCR beta chains were confirmed in vitro to be specific for cytomegalovirus antigens.

The method behind the library was the immunoSEQ multiplex PCR assay. For the multiplex PCR, a mixture combining 60 forward primers for TCR Vbeta segments and 13 reverse primers for TCR Jbeta segments was used. Amplification of the CDR3 region of rearranged TCR beta genes was performed with a multiplex PCR assay on genomic DNA. The amplified TCR beta libraries were sequenced on the Illumina HiSeq System as 87-base-pair reads. Per the authors' processing: A later analysis counted 75 million to 100 million unique TCR beta chains across the 550 to 750 repertoires, and around 9.9 million of these chains were shared by at least two donors. Raw reads were error-corrected and collapsed into unique sequences by a nearest-neighbor algorithm in which closely related sequences were merged to remove PCR and sequencing errors. To assign V, D and J gene segments, CDR3 sequences were aligned to IMGT reference sequences. For a sequence to be retained, a match of at least six nucleotides was required to both a V gene segment and a J gene segment. A rearrangement was called productive if the CDR3 had no stop codons and remained in frame with V and J, and every other rearrangement was called non-productive. Following IMGT convention, CDR3 was defined as the stretch from the second conserved V-encoded cysteine up to the conserved J-encoded phenylalanine. In an earlier analysis of more than 550 of the donors, sequences lacking an unambiguous match to a single V gene segment were excluded. In an earlier analysis of around 600 of the donors, V segments were called functional above 56.7% productive rearrangements and were called segregating when the between-donor standard deviation exceeded 5%. A statistical classification framework was built for diagnosing cytomegalovirus status from the catalog of TCR beta chain sequences. V and J gene assignment, in a later analysis, came from comparing TCR nucleotide sequences with IMGT/GENE-DB human TR gene sequences. A later analysis assigned CDR3 sequences and most-parsimonious VDJ recombination scenarios with the TCRdist pipeline. In a later analysis, each TCR beta chain was defined by its CDR3 amino acid sequence together with its V-gene family, and reads without a unique V-gene family were excluded. A later analysis removed 550 to 700 highly shared, low-generation-probability nucleotide sequences to deal with suspected cross-contamination and a sequencing artifact. In a later analysis, a clonal expansion index was calculated for each public chain from normalized within-repertoire ranks of inferred template counts. In a later analysis, generation probabilities were computed using a VDJ recombination model fitted to out-of-frame rearrangements, and the results were checked against IGoR. In a later analysis, TCR-TCR, TCR-HLA and TCR-CMV co-occurrence was scored with hypergeometric tests, and a repertoire-size bias correction was applied to TCR pairs. In a later analysis, false discovery rates were estimated by permuting HLA or CMV assignments 20 times. A later analysis grouped co-occurring TCRs with DBSCAN, adding TCRdist sequence similarity when clustering within HLA-allele-positive subsets. Co-occurrence clustering excluded repertoires with fewer than 30,000 or more than 120,000 public chains, plus five with anomalous nucleotide sharing. Not all clones reach the TCRdb copy of this immuneACCESS table, which keeps in-frame sequences only. Checked studies attribute under half of the gap to unresolved V genes and leave the rest unexplained. V and J calls and clone size are copied from that table; D and trimming were computed from the DNA. In this sample the table shows approximately 160,000 clones, approximately 70% of which occur a single time. In total, the top ten clones hold less than 3.5% of the sample.

V is reduced by 3 bases and J by 0 bases, leaving a spacing of 18 bases between them. From its cysteine to its phenylalanine, the CDR3 spans 18 amino acids. The retained sequence is limited to the CDR3, 54 bases, with the frame set at the first base. Per the germline V gene (reference sequence), LNHDA is the CDR1 and SQIVND is the CDR2. The source material was PBMCs. The chain is made from TRBV19 and TRBJ1-5, with the D gene uncertain. The TCR sequence derives from a woman in her thirties or forties in good health and CMV-seropositive. The nucleotides are TGTGCCAGTAGTATCGCCCACCTTCCGGGGTATAGCAATCAGCCCCAGCATTTT. Its protein is CASSIAHLPGYSNQPQHF.